The source of this TCR beta chain is a study of blood T cell repertoires in COVID-19. As for the study in general: Italy, Spain and the United States were the sources of the convalescent and acute COVID-19 samples.

This clone showed up just once. Profiled with immunoSEQ multiplex PCR; TCRdb holds only in-frame clones, not every one. The table includes around 100,000 clones, less than 90% detected once. The CDR3 extends over 14 amino acids. Germline-derived CDR1 and CDR2 are LNHDA and SQIVND (reference sequence). The V gene end was trimmed by 10 bases and the J gene end by 8 bases; junction bases not matched to a gene: 13. The chain uses TRBV19 and TRBJ2-1; TRBD2 matches 8 bases. Sequenced material: peripheral blood. The receptor comes from a man of 80 years or more with acute or convalescent COVID-19. The chain's CDR3 is CATTSGPGVDEQFF. CDR3 nucleotide sequence: TGTGCCACAACTAGCGGACCCGGGGTCGATGAGCAGTTCTTC. The full variable domain, its missing parts supplied by reference TRBV19 and TRBJ2-1, is DGGITQSPKYLFRKEGQNVTLSCEQNLNHDAMYWYRQDPGQGLRLIYYSQIVNDFQKGDIAEGYSVSREKKESFPLTVTSAQKNPTAFYLCATTSGPGVDEQFFGPGTRLTVL.